This note documents a single TCR beta chain sequence. The same CDR3 arises from other DNA sequences in this sample as well. The source of the sample is a study of control samples from healthy donors and cancer patients. The CDR3 spans 12 residues. Trimming removed 2 bases from V and 1 base from J, with 2 bases in between. Germline V gives CDR1 SGDLS, CDR2 YYNGEE. The assay was immunoSEQ multiplex PCR, and TCRdb's table has in-frame clones only and misses some. Altogether around 140,000 clones are present, around nine tenths being singletons, with the ten largest covering 4.5% to 7%. The genes are TRBV9 and TRBJ2-3; no definite D call. The sequence was obtained from a man aged 18 to 29 in good health. The sample was blood. In DNA, the CDR3 is TGTGCCAGCAGCGTTGGCACAGATACGCAGTATTTT. Its translation: CASSVGTDTQYF.